These T cell receptor beta chains were read from a single sample in a study of beta chain features in type 1 diabetes. The method was immunoSEQ multiplex PCR; TCRdb's version includes in-frame clones alone and lacks a portion of them. The data hold under 850,000 clones, with 13% observed a single time. The sample consisted of naive CD4+ T cells from blood. These receptors all come from a man in his late teens or twenties with type 1 diabetes. The CDR3 runs from the conserved cysteine through the conserved F or W. The D gene is left open where the match is weak. The listing skips clone size in some rows; elsewhere it reads once, few, many or a size class.

j_call d_call clone_size v_call cdr3_aa cdr3_nt
TRBJ1-2 NA few TRBV4-2 CASSQVSGQYDTF TGTGCCAGCAGCCAAGTTTCCGGACAGTATGACACCTTC
TRBJ2-3 NA few TRBV28 CASSLVGLFGDTQYF TGTGCCAGCAGTTTGGTGGGACTCTTTGGAGATACGCAGTATTTT
TRBJ2-2 NA NA TRBV11-2 CASSLEMIAGNTGELFF TGTGCCAGCAGCTTAGAGATGATTGCCGGGAACACCGGGGAGCTGTTTTTT
TRBJ2-6 NA few TRBV12-5 CASGLGYSYPGANVLTF TGTGCTAGTGGTTTGGGTTACAGCTACCCTGGGGCCAACGTCCTGACTTTC
TRBJ2-7 NA NA TRBV7-9 CASSLSNLYEQYF TGTGCCAGCAGCTTGTCGAATTTGTACGAGCAGTACTTC
TRBJ2-7 NA NA TRBV9 CASSVGTAYYEQYF TGTGCCAGCAGCGTAGGGACAGCTTACTACGAGCAGTACTTC
TRBJ2-7 TRBD1 NA TRBV25-1 CASSGDRGFHEQYF TGTGCCAGCAGTGGGGACAGGGGCTTCCACGAGCAGTACTTC
TRBJ2-7 NA few TRBV7-2 CASSSQTYEQYF TGTGCCAGCAGCTCCCAGACCTACGAGCAGTACTTC
TRBJ1-3 TRBD1 few TRBV18 CASSPQDRAGNTIYF TGTGCCAGCTCACCACAGGACAGGGCTGGAAACACCATATATTTT
TRBJ2-1 NA few TRBV9 CASSVVASVWNEQFF TGTGCCAGCAGCGTAGTGGCTAGCGTGTGGAATGAGCAGTTCTTC
TRBJ2-3 TRBD2 NA TRBV5-6 CASSFSGVTDTQYF TGTGCCAGCAGCTTTAGCGGGGTCACAGATACGCAGTATTTT
TRBJ2-1 NA NA TRBV4-2 CASSHGLTYNEQFF TGTGCCAGCAGCCACGGACTAACCTACAATGAGCAGTTCTTC
TRBJ1-1 TRBD1 few TRBV27 CASSPQGQGGTEAFF TGTGCCAGCAGTCCCCAGGGACAGGGCGGCACTGAAGCTTTCTTT
TRBJ1-6 NA few TRBV30 CAWSVRGGHYNSPLHF TGTGCCTGGAGTGTAAGGGGGGGACATTATAATTCACCCCTCCACTTT
TRBJ2-7 NA few TRBV6-5 CASSLTRTEQYF TGTGCCAGCTCCTTGACCCGGACCGAGCAGTACTTC
TRBJ1-1 NA NA TRBV5-1 CASSLGGSITEAFF TGCGCCAGCAGTCTGGGTGGGTCGATCACTGAAGCTTTCTTT
TRBJ2-3 NA NA TRBV2 CASTILGGSTDTQYF TGTGCCAGCACCATATTGGGGGGAAGCACAGATACGCAGTATTTT
TRBJ2-7 NA NA TRBV5-1 CASSSGTLYEQYF TGCGCCAGCAGTTCCGGGACGCTCTACGAGCAGTACTTC
TRBJ2-3 NA few TRBV5-6 CASSSPGLAGDTQYF TGTGCCAGCAGCTCACCGGGCCTAGCCGGAGATACGCAGTATTTT
TRBJ2-1 NA few TRBV5-1 CASSSNGEQFF TGCGCCAGCAGCTCCAACGGTGAGCAGTTCTTC
TRBJ2-1 NA few TRBV29-1 CSVSEHNEQFF TGCAGCGTTAGCGAGCACAATGAGCAGTTCTTC
TRBJ1-1 NA few TRBV29-1 CSVENPASRATEAFF TGCAGCGTTGAAAATCCGGCCTCGCGGGCCACTGAAGCTTTCTTT
TRBJ2-6 TRBD1 NA TRBV14 CASSPFRQGSAGANVLTF TGTGCCAGCAGCCCCTTTCGACAGGGATCGGCTGGGGCCAACGTCCTGACTTTC
TRBJ2-1 NA NA TRBV6-5 CASSSTGIPYNEQFF TGTGCCAGCAGTTCAACAGGGATCCCCTACAATGAGCAGTTCTTC
TRBJ2-5 NA few TRBV29-1 CSAKHETQYF TGCAGCGCCAAACATGAGACCCAGTACTTC
TRBJ2-5 TRBD1 NA TRBV27 CASRRQGGETQYF TGTGCCAGCAGACGACAGGGGGGGGAGACCCAGTACTTC
TRBJ1-1 TRBD1 few TRBV30 CAFTPMDRLMNTEAFF TGTGCCTTTACTCCAATGGACAGGTTAATGAACACTGAAGCTTTCTTT
TRBJ1-1 NA NA TRBV30 CAWISRGSRGEAFF TGTGCCTGGATAAGTAGGGGGAGTAGGGGTGAAGCTTTCTTT
TRBJ2-5 TRBD1 few TRBV6-5 CASSTQGVWETQYF TGTGCCAGCAGTACACAGGGGGTTTGGGAGACCCAGTACTTC
TRBJ2-3 NA NA TRBV6-5 CASSYERVTDTQYF TGTGCCAGCAGTTACGAGCGGGTCACAGATACGCAGTATTTT
TRBJ1-5 NA NA TRBV7-8 CASSHQGPQHF TGTGCCAGCAGCCACCAGGGGCCCCAGCATTTT
TRBJ2-7 TRBD1 NA TRBV11-2 CASSLEETGSYEQYF TGTGCCAGCAGCTTAGAGGAGACAGGGTCCTACGAGCAGTACTTC
TRBJ1-3 NA few TRBV28 CASRSFGGSGNTIYF TGTGCCAGCAGGAGCTTTGGGGGCTCTGGAAACACCATATATTTT
TRBJ2-2 NA few TRBV30 CAWSAGLYNTGELFF TGTGCCTGGAGTGCAGGGTTGTATAACACCGGGGAGCTGTTTTTT
TRBJ2-1 NA few TRBV19 CASSVAYNEQFF TGTGCCAGTAGTGTGGCCTACAATGAGCAGTTCTTC
TRBJ1-1 NA few TRBV25-1 CASSVSGTRNTEAFF TGTGCCAGCAGTGTCTCAGGGACAAGGAACACTGAAGCTTTCTTT
TRBJ2-5 TRBD2 NA TRBV5-1 CASSSQAGTSGGLYQETQYF TGCGCCAGCAGCTCCCAGGCCGGGACTAGCGGGGGGCTGTACCAAGAGACCCAGTACTTC
TRBJ2-3 NA NA TRBV5-1 CASSYGRLTDTQYF TGCGCCAGCAGCTACGGACGGCTCACAGATACGCAGTATTTT
TRBJ1-5 NA few TRBV9 CASSENYRDQPQHF TGTGCCAGCAGCGAGAACTACAGGGATCAGCCCCAGCATTTT
TRBJ1-2 TRBD1 few TRBV6-1 CASVRTGWGGYTF TGTGCCAGCGTCAGGACAGGCTGGGGTGGCTACACCTTC
TRBJ1-5 TRBD1 few TRBV4-1 CASSQEDRGIGDQPQHF TGCGCCAGCAGCCAAGAGGACAGGGGGATTGGGGATCAGCCCCAGCATTTT
TRBJ1-5 NA NA TRBV2 CASSGDGPSNQPQHF TGTGCCAGCAGTGGGGACGGTCCTAGCAATCAGCCCCAGCATTTT
TRBJ2-7 NA NA TRBV27 CASKEVGSYEQYF TGTGCCAGCAAGGAGGTGGGGTCGTATGAGCAGTACTTC
TRBJ1-5 NA few TRBV7-2 CASSPRDSNQPQHF TGTGCCAGCAGCCCGAGGGATAGCAATCAGCCCCAGCATTTT
TRBJ1-4 TRBD1 NA TRBV9 CASSVSGTGGNEKLFF TGTGCCAGCAGCGTTTCCGGGACAGGGGGTAATGAAAAACTGTTTTTT
TRBJ1-1 NA NA TRBV20-1 CSATDNTEAFF TGCAGTGCGACAGACAACACTGAAGCTTTCTTT